In its sample, the clone carrying this T cell receptor beta chain ranks as medium-sized. Per the germline V gene, CDR1 is SGHTA and CDR2 is FQGNSA. The CDR3 sequence is 11 residues long. The V end lost 4 bases, the J end lost 5 bases, and 6 bases lay between the germline ends. The data were obtained in a study of sequential checkpoint blockade in melanoma. Study summary: Both treatment sequences were followed by maintenance nivolumab.

Treatment here: randomized to nivolumab then ipilimumab (arm A) or the reverse (arm B). Live CD3+CD8+ CD19− CD56− cells were sorted from PBMCs. Some clones are missing from TCRdb's copy, which holds only in-frame ones; the method was immunoSEQ multiplex PCR. The sample yields roughly 5,000 clones, roughly three fifths seen once. The chain joins TRBV7-2 to TRBJ2-7; D unclear. The sequencing here drew on CD8+ T cells sorted from blood (inferred from file names), taken from a patient given nivolumab and ipilimumab in sequence. The TCR comes from a human donor with melanoma. The CDR3: CASSSFDEQYF. In DNA, the CDR3 is TGTGCCAGCAGCTCGTTTGACGAGCAGTACTTC.